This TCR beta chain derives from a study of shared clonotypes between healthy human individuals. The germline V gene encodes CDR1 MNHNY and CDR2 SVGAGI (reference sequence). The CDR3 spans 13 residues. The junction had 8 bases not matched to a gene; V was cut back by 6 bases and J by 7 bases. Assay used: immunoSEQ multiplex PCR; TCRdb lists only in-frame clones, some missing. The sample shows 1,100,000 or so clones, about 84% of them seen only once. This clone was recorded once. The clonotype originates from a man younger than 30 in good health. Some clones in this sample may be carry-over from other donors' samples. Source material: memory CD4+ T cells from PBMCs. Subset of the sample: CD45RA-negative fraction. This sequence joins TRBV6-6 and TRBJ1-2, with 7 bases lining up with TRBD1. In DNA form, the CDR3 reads TGTGCCAGCAGGCCACAGGGGTTTGCTGGCTACACCTTC. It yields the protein CASRPQGFAGYTF.